A single T cell receptor beta chain is shown here with its context. Its antigen remains unknown. Trimming cost V 5 bases and J 8 bases; bases outside gene matches: 5. Germline CDR1 and CDR2: SNHLY and FYNNEI. This CDR3 is built from 12 residues. The assay was immunoSEQ multiplex PCR, and TCRdb's table has in-frame clones only and misses some. The data contain approximately 47,000 clones, about 84% of them singletons. The record originates from a study of T cells in tumors after PD-1 blockade. Background on the study: Prior checkpoint blockade, systemic immunosuppressant use, or anti-cancer therapy within 4 weeks excluded patients. A subset received ongoing vismodegib 150 mg daily alongside anti-PD-1 therapy.

Overall study results and limits: Blood contained about 45% of the tumor's TCR clonotypes.

The specimen comprised PBMCs, sampled before anti-PD-1 treatment. The chain combines TRBV2 with TRBJ1-2; 7 nucleotides align to TRBD1. This TCR was sampled from a human donor with basal cell carcinoma. The CDR3 reads CASSRRQGGYTF. The DNA of the CDR3 is TGTGCCAGCAGTAGGAGACAGGGAGGCTACACCTTC.